The present T cell receptor beta chain was sequenced within a study of shared clonotypes between healthy human individuals. The germline gives CDR1 SSHAT, CDR2 FNYEAQ (reference sequence). The CDR3 loop spans 13 amino acids. Sequencing was performed with immunoSEQ multiplex PCR; in TCRdb, only in-frame clones are kept and a portion is missing. This repertoire shows approximately 940,000 clones, 76% found once; its top ten account for approximately 1.5%. With regard to this clone: The junction shows a germline mismatch at one end, possibly a read error.

The sequence was obtained from a man aged 18 to 35 in good health. Sequencing was carried out using memory CD4+ T cells sorted from blood. This sample's subset: CD45RA-negative fraction. The chain has TRBV7-7 and TRBJ1-1; D not resolved. This CDR3 is CASSLNLDTEAFF. In DNA, the CDR3 is TGTGCTAGCAGCTTAAATCTTGACACTGAAGCTTTCTTT. Variable domain in full (rest from reference TRBV7-7 and TRBJ1-1): GAGVSQSPRYKVTKRGQDVTLRCDPISSHATLYWYQQALGQGPEFLTYFNYEAQPDKSGLPSDRFSAERPEGSISTLTIQRTEQRDSAMYRCASSLNLDTEAFFGQGTRLTVV.